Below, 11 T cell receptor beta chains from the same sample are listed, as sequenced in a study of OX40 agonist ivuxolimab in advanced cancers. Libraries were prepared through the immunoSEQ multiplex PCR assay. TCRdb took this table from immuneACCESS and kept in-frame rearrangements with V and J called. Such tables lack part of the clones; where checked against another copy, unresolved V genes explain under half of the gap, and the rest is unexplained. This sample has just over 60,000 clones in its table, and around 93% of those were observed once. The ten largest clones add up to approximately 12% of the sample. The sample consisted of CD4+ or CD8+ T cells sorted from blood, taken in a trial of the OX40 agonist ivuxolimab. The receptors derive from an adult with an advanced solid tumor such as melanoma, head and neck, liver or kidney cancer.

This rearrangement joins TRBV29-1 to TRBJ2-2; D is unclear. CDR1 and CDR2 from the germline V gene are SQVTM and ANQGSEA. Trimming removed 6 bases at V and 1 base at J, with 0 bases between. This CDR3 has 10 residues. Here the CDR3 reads CSVNTGELFF. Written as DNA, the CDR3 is TGCAGCGTGAACACCGGGGAGCTGTTTTTT.

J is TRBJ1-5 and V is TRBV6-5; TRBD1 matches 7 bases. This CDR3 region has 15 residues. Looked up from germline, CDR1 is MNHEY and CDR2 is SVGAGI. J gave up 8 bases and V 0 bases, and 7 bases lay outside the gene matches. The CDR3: CASSYSDRADEPQHF. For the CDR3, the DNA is TGTGCCAGCAGTTACTCTGACAGGGCAGATGAGCCCCAGCATTTT.

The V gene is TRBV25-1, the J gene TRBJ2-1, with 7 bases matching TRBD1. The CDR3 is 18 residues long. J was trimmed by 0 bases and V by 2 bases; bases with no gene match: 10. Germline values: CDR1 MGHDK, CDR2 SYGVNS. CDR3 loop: CASSEEPPRGSSYNEQFF. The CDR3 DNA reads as TGTGCCAGCAGTGAAGAACCCCCCAGGGGGAGCTCCTACAATGAGCAGTTCTTC.

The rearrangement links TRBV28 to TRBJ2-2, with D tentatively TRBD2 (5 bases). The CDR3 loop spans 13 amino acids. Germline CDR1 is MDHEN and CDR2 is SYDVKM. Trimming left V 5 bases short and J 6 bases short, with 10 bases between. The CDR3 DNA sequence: TGTGCCAGCAGTATAGGCGGGTCCGGGGAGCTGTTTTTT. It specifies CASSIGGSGELFF. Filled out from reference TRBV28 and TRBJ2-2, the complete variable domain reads DVKVTQSSRYLVKRTGEKVFLECVQDMDHENMFWYRQDPGLGLRLIYFSYDVKMKEKGDIPEGYSVSREKKERFSLILESASTNQTSMYLCASSIGGSGELFFGEGSRLTVL.

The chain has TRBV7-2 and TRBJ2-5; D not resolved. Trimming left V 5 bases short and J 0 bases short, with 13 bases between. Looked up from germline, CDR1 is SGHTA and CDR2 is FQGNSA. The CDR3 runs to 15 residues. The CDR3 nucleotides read TGTGCCAGCAGCCCCAGATACCGGTACCAAGAGACCCAGTACTTC. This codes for CASSPRYRYQETQYF.

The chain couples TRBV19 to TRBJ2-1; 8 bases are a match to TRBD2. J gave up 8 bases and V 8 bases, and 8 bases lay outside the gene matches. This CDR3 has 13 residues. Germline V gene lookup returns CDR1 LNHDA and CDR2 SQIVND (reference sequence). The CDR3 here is CASAQRETDEQFF. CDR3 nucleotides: TGTGCCAGTGCCCAGCGGGAGACGGATGAGCAGTTCTTC.

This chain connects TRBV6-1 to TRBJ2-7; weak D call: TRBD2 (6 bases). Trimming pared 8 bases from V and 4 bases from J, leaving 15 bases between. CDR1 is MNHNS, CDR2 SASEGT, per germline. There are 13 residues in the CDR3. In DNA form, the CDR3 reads TGTGCCAGCGGGGGGTATGGTACGTACGAGCAGTACTTC. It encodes CASGGYGTYEQYF.

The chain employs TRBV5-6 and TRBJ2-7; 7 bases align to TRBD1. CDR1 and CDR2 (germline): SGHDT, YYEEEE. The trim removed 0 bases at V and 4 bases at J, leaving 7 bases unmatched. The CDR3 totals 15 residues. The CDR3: CASSLGPTGRYEQYF. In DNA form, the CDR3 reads TGTGCCAGCAGCTTGGGACCGACAGGGCGGTACGAGCAGTACTTC.

CDR3 nucleotides: TGTGCCACCAGCAGAGATTTTCTCGGGAGTGAGGGGTTCTTC. It is translated as CATSRDFLGSEGFF. The chain employs TRBV15 and TRBJ2-1, with a weak D call TRBD2 (6 bases). Trimming shortened V by 0 bases and J by 15 bases, and 18 bases separated the two germline ends. This CDR3 region has 14 residues. Germline V gene sequence: CDR1 LNHNV, CDR2 YYDKDF (reference sequence).

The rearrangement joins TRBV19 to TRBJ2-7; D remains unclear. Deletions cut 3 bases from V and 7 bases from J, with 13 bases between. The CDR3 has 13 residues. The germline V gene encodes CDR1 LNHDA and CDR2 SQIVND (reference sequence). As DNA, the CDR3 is TGTGCCAGTAGTATTGCGCTAATGAGGGAGCAGTACTTC. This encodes CASSIALMREQYF.

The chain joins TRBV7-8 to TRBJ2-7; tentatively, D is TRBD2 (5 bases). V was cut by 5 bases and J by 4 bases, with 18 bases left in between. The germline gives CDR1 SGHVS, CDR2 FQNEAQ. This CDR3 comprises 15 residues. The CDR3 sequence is CASSPRTSLDYEQYF. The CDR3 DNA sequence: TGTGCCAGCAGCCCCCGGACTTCCCTGGATTACGAGCAGTACTTC.